Following are 2 T cell receptor beta chains from one sample sequenced in a study of blood T cell repertoires in COVID-19. Method: immunoSEQ multiplex PCR; TCRdb's copy keeps in-frame clones and lacks some. The table records about 200,000 clones, roughly 87% of them present only once. Sample: PBMCs or T cells enriched from blood (not recorded which). All receptors derive from a woman aged 40 to 50 with acute COVID-19.

The V and J genes are TRBV27 and TRBJ1-6; no definite D call. The CDR3 sequence is 14 residues long. V was shortened by 7 bases and J by 3 bases, with 10 bases between the two germline ends. Germline lookup yields CDR1 MNHEY and CDR2 SMNVEV (reference sequence). The CDR3 here is CASTSGLYNSPLHF. CDR3 coding DNA: TGTGCCAGCACCTCTGGGCTCTATAATTCACCCCTCCACTTT.

This chain uses TRBV24-1 with TRBJ2-7, with 8 bases lining up with TRBD2. In germline, CDR1 is KGHDR, CDR2 SFDVKD. Trimming cost V 2 bases and J 2 bases; bases outside gene matches: 13. The CDR3 totals 18 residues. DNA of the CDR3: TGTGCCACCAGTGATTATGGGGGCCGCAGCGGGAGTCCCTACGAGCAGTACTTC. Its translation: CATSDYGGRSGSPYEQYF.